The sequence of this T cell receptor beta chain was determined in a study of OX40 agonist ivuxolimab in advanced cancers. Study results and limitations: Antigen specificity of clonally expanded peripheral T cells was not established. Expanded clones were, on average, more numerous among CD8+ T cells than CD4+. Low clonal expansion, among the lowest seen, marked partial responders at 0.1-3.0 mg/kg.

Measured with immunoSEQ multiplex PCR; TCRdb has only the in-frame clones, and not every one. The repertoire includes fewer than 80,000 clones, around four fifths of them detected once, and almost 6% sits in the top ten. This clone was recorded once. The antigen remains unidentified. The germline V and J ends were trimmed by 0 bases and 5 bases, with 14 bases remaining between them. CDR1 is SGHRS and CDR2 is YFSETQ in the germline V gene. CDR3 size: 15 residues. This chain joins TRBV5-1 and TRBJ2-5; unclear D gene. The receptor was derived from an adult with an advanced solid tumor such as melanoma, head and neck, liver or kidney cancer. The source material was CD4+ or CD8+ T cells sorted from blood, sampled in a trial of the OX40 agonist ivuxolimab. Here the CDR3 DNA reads TGCGCCAGCAGCTTGGTCGTGGGTACCGGTGAGACCCAGTACTTC. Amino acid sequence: CASSLVVGTGETQYF.